Listed below are T cell receptor beta chains from one sample, sequenced in a study of beta chain features in type 1 diabetes. Libraries were prepared by immunoSEQ multiplex PCR; TCRdb keeps only in-frame clonotypes and omits some of them. The data contain over 40,000 clones, over 60% of them seen just once; the ten biggest clones take up 2% to 2.5%. Sequenced: Tregs from blood. All receptors come from a woman aged 18-35 years with type 1 diabetes. CDR3s include the opening cysteine and the closing phenylalanine or tryptophan. D genes are given only for firm matches. Size is stated for part of the rows, as once, few or many counts, or as a class when the clone is expanded.

TGTGCCAGCAGAAGAGGCGGGAACACCGGGGAGCTGTTTTTT,CASRRGGNTGELFF,few,TRBJ2-2,TRBV7-3,-
TGTGCCAGCAGCCCCGCCGCCGGGGTGAGGGATACGCAGTATTTT,CASSPAAGVRDTQYF,-,TRBJ2-3,TRBV7-6,-
TGTGCCAGCAGCCCAATAGGAACGGGAGGAAACACCATATATTTT,CASSPIGTGGNTIYF,few,TRBJ1-3,TRBV7-9,-
TGTGCCAGCACGGACTCCGGGGGTCGGGAAAAACTGTTTTTT,CASTDSGGREKLFF,once,TRBJ1-4,TRBV2,-
TGTGCCAGCAGCCTCGAGGTCCAAGAGACCCAGTACTTC,CASSLEVQETQYF,-,TRBJ2-5,TRBV7-6,-
TGCAGCGTTGACGGAGGGGACAGGGGGGAGACCCAGTACTTC,CSVDGGDRGETQYF,-,TRBJ2-5,TRBV29-1,TRBD1
TGCGCCAGCAGCCAGACCTACAGGGTGGCGAGTCAGCCCCAGCATTTT,CASSQTYRVASQPQHF,-,TRBJ1-5,TRBV4-3,-
TGTGCCTGGAGTAGAACCTCCGCCGGGGGGTCGTGGAACAATCAGCCCCAGCATTTT,CAWSRTSAGGSWNNQPQHF,-,TRBJ1-5,TRBV30,-
TGTGCCAGCAGTTATTTATCTTCCGGGACAGAAGCTTTCTTT,CASSYLSSGTEAFF,-,TRBJ1-1,TRBV6-5,-
TGTGCCAGCAGCAAAGGAGGGTCCTACGAGCAGTACTTC,CASSKGGSYEQYF,-,TRBJ2-7,TRBV5-4,-
TGTGCCAGCAGACAGGCCTCCTACGAGCAGTACTTC,CASRQASYEQYF,-,TRBJ2-7,TRBV6-6,-
TGCGCCAGCAGCTTGGCCCTAGCGGGGCAAGAGACCCAGTACTTC,CASSLALAGQETQYF,-,TRBJ2-5,TRBV5-1,TRBD2
TGTGCCAGCAGTGCTAGCGGGAATATCTACGAGCAGTACTTC,CASSASGNIYEQYF,-,TRBJ2-7,TRBV6-6,TRBD2
TGTGCCACCAGCAGAGGGTTACAGCCCCTTAGCAATCAGCCCCAGCATTTT,CATSRGLQPLSNQPQHF,-,TRBJ1-5,TRBV15,-
TGTGCCATCACCGAACTAGCGGGAGGTAATCGCTCCTACAATGAGCAGTTCTTC,CAITELAGGNRSYNEQFF,-,TRBJ2-1,TRBV10-3,TRBD2
TGTGCCAGCAGCTTAGTGGGACAGGGAGAGACCCAGTACTTC,CASSLVGQGETQYF,-,TRBJ2-5,TRBV7-6,TRBD1
TGCGCCAGCAGCGTGGTGGGCCCCGGGGAGCTGTTTTTT,CASSVVGPGELFF,few,TRBJ2-2,TRBV5-1,-
TGTGCCAGCTCCACGGACAGTTATGGCTACACCTTC,CASSTDSYGYTF,few,TRBJ1-2,TRBV18,-
TGTGCCAGCAGCGCCCGGGTAGCGGGAGACCTGAGTGAGCAGTTCTTC,CASSARVAGDLSEQFF,-,TRBJ2-1,TRBV9,TRBD2
TGCAGCGCCCGGAGGGACAGGGTGAACACTGAAGCTTTCTTT,CSARRDRVNTEAFF,-,TRBJ1-1,TRBV29-1,TRBD1
TGTGCCAGCAGCCCTTGGGGACATGACATTGTCTACGAGCAGTACTTC,CASSPWGHDIVYEQYF,-,TRBJ2-7,TRBV7-2,-
TGTGCCACCACCTGGGAACGGGGGGCGGCCAAAAACATTCAGTACTTC,CATTWERGAAKNIQYF,-,TRBJ2-4,TRBV2,-
TGTGCCAGCACTAGCGGGAGGGGGTCGAACACCGGGGAGCTGTTTTTT,CASTSGRGSNTGELFF,-,TRBJ2-2,TRBV2,TRBD2
TGTGCCAGCAGCAGTCCGTGGCGGGGAAGGGATACGCAGTATTTT,CASSSPWRGRDTQYF,few,TRBJ2-3,TRBV7-2,-
TGTGCCAGCAGCCTCTTTGGGCGGAACACCGGGGAGCTGTTTTTT,CASSLFGRNTGELFF,few,TRBJ2-2,TRBV11-2,-
TGTGCCAGCTCACCACAGGGGGCCCCCAATCAGCCCCAGCATTTT,CASSPQGAPNQPQHF,-,TRBJ1-5,TRBV18,TRBD1
TGTGCCAGCAATCCCGGGACTAGGCCTTGGGAGCAGTACTTC,CASNPGTRPWEQYF,-,TRBJ2-7,TRBV27,TRBD2